The next 17 T cell receptor beta chains were all read from a single sample in a study of cytomegalovirus exposure and HLA in healthy donors. PCR was performed using 60 Vbeta and 13 Jbeta primers. Repertoires were generated with immunoSEQ multiplex PCR, while TCRdb's copy carries only in-frame clones and drops some. The sample consists of fewer than 80,000 clones, more than 70% of them appearing once. The sample taken for sequencing was PBMCs. Receptor source: a young woman in good health and CMV-seronegative.

The chain links TRBV6-5 to TRBJ2-7; 7 positions agree with TRBD1. Germline V lookup: CDR1 MNHEY, CDR2 SVGAGI. V gave up 6 bases and J gave up 2 bases; unmatched junction bases: 4. The CDR3 has 13 residues. CDR3 coding DNA: TGTGCCAGCAGGGGGACAGCGACCTACGAGCAGTACTTC. Translation: CASRGTATYEQYF.

The chain has TRBV27 and TRBJ2-1; the D gene is possibly TRBD2 (5 bases). The CDR3 is 12 amino acids. Germline V gene lookup returns CDR1 MNHEY and CDR2 SMNVEV (reference sequence). With 4 bases removed from V and 7 bases from J, the gap between germline ends came to 8 bases. CDR3 nucleotide sequence: TGTGCCAGCAGTTCTCTAGCAAATGAGCAGTTCTTC. It codes for CASSSLANEQFF.

The chain has TRBV28 and TRBJ2-7; D is possibly TRBD1 (5 bases). This CDR3 region has 16 residues. Germline V gene lookup returns CDR1 MDHEN and CDR2 SYDVKM. The ends were cut back, 3 bases at V and 3 bases at J, with 18 bases in the middle. The DNA for the CDR3 is TGTGCCAGCAGTTTTAACAGCCGACCAGGGTACTACGAGCAGTACTTC. As protein: CASSFNSRPGYYEQYF.

In this sample, this clone turned up once. A junction end diverges from the germline sequence, so it may reflect a read error. This same CDR3 is encoded by further DNA sequences in the sample. The chain joins TRBV7-2 to TRBJ2-3; perhaps TRBD1 as D (6 bases). Germline V gene lookup returns CDR1 SGHTA and CDR2 FQGNSA. This CDR3 is 16 amino acids long. CDR3 sequence: CASSLGGRGTKDTQYF. CDR3 in DNA: TGTGCCAGTAGCTTAGGGGGAAGGGGCACGAAAGATACGCAGTATTTT.

V is TRBV4-3 and J is TRBJ2-7; 10 nucleotides agree with TRBD2. With 0 bases clipped from V and 3 bases from J, the junction kept 14 bases outside the gene matches. CDR3 length equals 19 residues. Germline V gene data show CDR1 as LGHNA and CDR2 as YSLEER. The CDR3 DNA follows: TGCGCCAGCAGCCAAGAGGGGACTAGCGAGTCCGGCTCACTCTACGAGCAGTACGTC. As protein: CASSQEGTSESGSLYEQYV.

The chain recombines TRBV27 with TRBJ2-7, with TRBD2 matching over 9 bases. There are 16 residues in the CDR3. Trimming removed 4 bases from V and 0 bases from J; junction bases left unmatched: 7. Germline loops: CDR1 MNHEY, CDR2 SMNVEV (reference sequence). Here the CDR3 reads CASSSIAGVGSYEQYF. In DNA form, the CDR3 reads TGTGCCAGCAGTTCCATAGCGGGAGTGGGCTCCTACGAGCAGTACTTC.

The rearrangement joins TRBV19 to TRBJ2-2; maybe TRBD2 (6 bases). The V end was cut by 7 bases, the J end by 4 bases, with 22 bases between. The germline V gene encodes CDR1 LNHDA and CDR2 SQIVND (reference sequence). The CDR3 loop spans 17 amino acids. CDR3 nucleotide sequence: TGTGCCAGTACGACAACGGCCGGAGGGGTTCCCACCGGGGAGCTGTTTTTT. Amino acids: CASTTTAGGVPTGELFF.

V usage is TRBV18 and J usage is TRBJ2-1; 8 nucleotides match TRBD1. The CDR3 spans 16 residues. Germline loops: CDR1 KGHSH, CDR2 LQKENI. Trimming removed 3 bases from V and 1 base from J; junction bases left unmatched: 5. Here the CDR3 reads CASSPGQVASYNEQFF. Here the CDR3 DNA reads TGTGCCAGCTCACCGGGACAGGTCGCTTCCTACAATGAGCAGTTCTTC.

This clone has only a few counts. The chain joins TRBV6-1 to TRBJ2-3; weak D call: TRBD1 (6 bases). This CDR3 contains 13 residues. V dropped 2 bases and J dropped 6 bases, with 9 bases sitting between them. The germline gives CDR1 MNHNS, CDR2 SASEGT. The CDR3 bases are TGTGCCAGCAGTGAACACGGACAGGATACGCAGTATTTT. As protein: CASSEHGQDTQYF.

A single count supports this clone. V is TRBV5-4 and J is TRBJ2-2; 11 bases agree with TRBD2. Germline CDR1 SGHNT, CDR2 YYREEE (reference sequence). The length of the CDR3 is 17 residues. V shed 0 bases and J 0 bases; nucleotides not matched to a gene: 1. CDR3 residues: CASSLGTSGPNTGELFF. In DNA, the CDR3 is TGTGCCAGCAGCTTGGGGACTAGCGGGCCGAACACCGGGGAGCTGTTTTTT.

The rearrangement links TRBV7-8 to TRBJ2-3, with D uncertain. In germline, CDR1 is SGHVS, CDR2 FQNEAQ. Trimming pared 1 base from V and 2 bases from J, leaving 7 bases between. There are 14 residues in the CDR3. As DNA, the CDR3 is TGTGCCAGCAGCTTAGGCCCCTACACAGATACGCAGTATTTT. This sequence encodes CASSLGPYTDTQYF. The whole variable domain, filled in from reference TRBV7-8 and TRBJ2-3, reads GAGVSQSPRYKVAKRGQDVALRCDPISGHVSLFWYQQALGQGPEFLTYFQNEAQLDKSGLPSDRFFAERPEGSVSTLKIQRTQQEDSAVYLCASSLGPYTDTQYFGPGTRLTVL.

The chain joins TRBV7-2 to TRBJ1-6, with 7 bases lining up with TRBD1. This CDR3 is 17 amino acids long. Germline assignment: CDR1 SGHTA and CDR2 FQGNSA. With V trimmed by 3 bases and J by 6 bases, 11 bases remained unmatched. The DNA for the CDR3 is TGTGCCAGCAGCTTTGCCGGGACAGCCTTGTTTAATTCACCCCTCCACTTT. Translated, it gives CASSFAGTALFNSPLHF.

V is TRBV28 and J is TRBJ2-1, with 13 positions matching TRBD2. The germline CDR1 and CDR2 sequences are MDHEN and SYDVKM. This CDR3 is built from 16 residues. The V gene end was trimmed by 5 bases and the J gene end by 4 bases; junction bases not matched to a gene: 5. The CDR3 DNA reads TGTGCCAGCAGTCTCGCGGGACTAGCGGGATACAATGAGCAGTTCTTC. Protein sequence: CASSLAGLAGYNEQFF.

The V call is TRBV18, the J call TRBJ1-5, with 10 bases lining up with TRBD1. Germline V gives CDR1 KGHSH, CDR2 LQKENI. The CDR3 is made up of 15 amino acids. Trimming at V came to 3 bases and at J to 5 bases, leaving 4 bases not matched to a gene. The CDR3 coding sequence is TGTGCCAGCTCACCTACCGGGACAGGGGATCAGCCCCAGCATTTT. Translation gives CASSPTGTGDQPQHF.

The genes are TRBV7-7 and TRBJ2-3, with a weak D call TRBD2 (6 bases). The CDR3 has 13 residues. With 2 bases removed from V and 5 bases from J, the gap between germline ends came to 8 bases. Germline V CDR1 and CDR2: SSHAT, FNYEAQ (reference sequence). For the CDR3, the DNA is TGTGCCAGCAGCTTACGGGGACTAGATACGCAGTATTTT. This gives the protein CASSLRGLDTQYF.

This chain uses TRBV19 with TRBJ1-5; TRBD1 matches at 7 bases. The CDR3 sequence is 13 residues long. Germline V gene sequence: CDR1 LNHDA, CDR2 SQIVND (reference sequence). The trim removed 6 bases at V and 5 bases at J, leaving 4 bases unmatched. Here the CDR3 DNA reads TGTGCCAGTAGCTCCACAGGGGATCAGCCCCAGCATTTT. Protein sequence: CASSSTGDQPQHF. Combining the CDR3 with reference TRBV19 and TRBJ1-5 gives the whole variable domain DGGITQSPKYLFRKEGQNVTLSCEQNLNHDAMYWYRQDPGQGLRLIYYSQIVNDFQKGDIAEGYSVSREKKESFPLTVTSAQKNPTAFYLCASSSTGDQPQHFGDGTRLSIL.

This clone was observed a handful of times. CDR3 in amino acids: CASSAGYAFF. CDR3 in DNA: TGTGCCAGCAGTGCCGGTTATGCTTTCTTT. The V call is TRBV2, the J call TRBJ1-1; D is unclear. Germline V gene lookup returns CDR1 SNHLY and CDR2 FYNNEI. V lost 4 bases to trimming and J lost 11 bases, with 8 bases between them. The CDR3 has 10 amino acids.